This TCR beta chain was captured by sequencing in a study of blood T cell repertoires in COVID-19. With 2 bases removed from V and 6 bases from J, the gap between germline ends came to 19 bases. Germline CDR1 reads ENHRY; CDR2 reads SYGVKD. The CDR3 runs to 16 residues. Profiling relied on immunoSEQ multiplex PCR, and the TCRdb table lists in-frame clones only, not all of them. This table has roughly 40,000 clones, about 86% appearing once. The source material was peripheral blood. The gene calls are TRBV10-3 and TRBJ1-1, with D tentatively TRBD1 (6 bases). The source is a man aged 50 or older in a cohort sampled during active COVID-19. Written as DNA, the CDR3 is TGTGCCATCAGTGAGGTTACAGGGACGTTTCAGGCTGAAGCTTTCTTT. Amino acids: CAISEVTGTFQAEAFF.